This T cell receptor beta chain was retrieved from a study of blood T cells in healthy people across ages. Germline CDR1 is SGHRS and CDR2 is YFSETQ. The CDR3 has 13 residues. V gave up 3 bases and J gave up 3 bases, with 10 bases separating them. Then a second PCR, running about 6 to 11 cycles, was carried out with a sample-barcoded 5' primer and a J-beta primer mix. Each cDNA molecule was tagged by a template-switch adaptor with 12 random nucleotides. TCRdb independently ran MiXCR on the 5' RACE reads; one entry per CDR3 protein. Among hundreds of thousands of distinct CDR3 sequences, roughly three fifths were seen once, and the ten largest hold approximately 37%.

The TCR was taken from a man aged 55 to 70 in good health. Sequencing was done on a sample of blood. The chain carries TRBV5-1 and TRBJ2-7; unclear D gene. CDR3 region: CASSSHPSYEQYF. In nucleotides, the CDR3 is TGCGCCAGCAGCTCCCACCCCAGCTACGAGCAGTACTTC.